The 9 T cell receptor beta chains listed next were all sequenced from one sample in a study of T cells after yellow fever vaccination. TCRdb analysed the 5' RACE reads with MiXCR anew, one entry per CDR3 protein. The table lists some 560,000 distinct CDR3 sequences, less than 20% of them singletons. The sample consisted of PBMCs, taken about 5 days after the first yellow fever vaccination. The receptors stem from a man younger than 30 who received the YFV17D yellow fever vaccine.

This clonotype has just a few counts. The chain carries TRBV24-1 and TRBJ2-1; D is uncertain. Trimming removed 7 bases from V and 0 bases from J, with 9 bases in between. CDR1 is KGHDR, CDR2 SFDVKD, per germline. The CDR3 is made up of 14 amino acids. The CDR3: CATSIGFSYNEQFF. DNA for the CDR3: TGTGCCACCAGCATAGGGTTCTCCTACAATGAGCAGTTCTTC.

This clonotype was seen more than once but under ten times. The V call is TRBV11-2, the J call TRBJ2-5, with D perhaps matching TRBD1 (6 bases). The CDR3 contains 16 residues. From germline, CDR1 is SGHAT and CDR2 FQNNGV. Trimming took 5 bases from V and 3 from J, leaving 19 bases between them. The CDR3 is CASSPSPGHSKETQYF. The CDR3 DNA is TGTGCCAGCAGCCCTTCCCCGGGACATTCTAAAGAGACCCAGTACTTC.

The chain has TRBV12-3 or TRBV12-4 and TRBJ1-5; 10 positions match TRBD1. The CDR3 covers 15 residues. J gave up 6 bases and V 5 bases, and 7 bases lay outside the gene matches. The CDR3 protein is CASSQTGGLFQPQHF. CDR3 coding DNA: TGTGCCAGCAGTCAGACAGGGGGCCTGTTTCAGCCCCAGCATTTT.

This clonotype was observed a handful of times. The gene calls are TRBV4-1 and TRBJ1-3, with a tentative D call TRBD1 (5 bases). Germline V gene sequence: CDR1 MGHRA, CDR2 YSYEKL. CDR3 length equals 17 residues. Trimming took off 1 base at V and 3 bases at J, with 16 bases between the two ends. In DNA form, the CDR3 reads TGCGCCAGCAGCCAAGTCTTACCTGACAGATTTGGAAACACCATATATTTT. Encoded protein: CASSQVLPDRFGNTIYF.

This clonotype was detected only a few times. This CDR3 reads CASSQDAGGGNEQFF. For the CDR3, the DNA is TGCGCCAGCAGCCAAGACGCCGGGGGGGGAAATGAGCAGTTCTTC. The genes are TRBV4-3 and TRBJ2-1; 8 nucleotides agree with TRBD2. This CDR3 is built from 15 residues. Germline CDR1 and CDR2: LGHNA and YSLEER. Losses at the gene ends were 0 bases for V and 7 bases for J; bases not matched to a gene: 5.

The rearrangement links TRBV5-4 to TRBJ2-1, with 9 bases fitting TRBD2. CDR1 is SGHNT, CDR2 YYREEE, per germline (reference sequence). The V gene end was trimmed by 6 bases and the J gene end by 0 bases; junction bases not matched to a gene: 4. The CDR3 covers 15 residues. CDR3 in DNA: TGTGCCAGCACCCGGACTAGCGCCTCCTACAATGAGCAGTTCTTC. Its protein product is CASTRTSASYNEQFF. Complete variable domain (other parts from reference TRBV5-4 and TRBJ2-1): ETGVTQSPTHLIKTRGQQVTLRCSSQSGHNTVSWYQQALGQGPQFIFQYYREEENGRGNFPPRFSGLQFPNYSSELNVNALELDDSALYLCASTRTSASYNEQFFGPGTRLTVL.

The gene calls are TRBV7-9 and TRBJ2-7; D not resolved. The V and J ends lost 1 base and 1 base respectively, with 14 bases between them. The CDR3 loop spans 16 amino acids. Germline V gene lookup returns CDR1 SEHNR and CDR2 FQNEAQ (reference sequence). The CDR3 nucleotides are TGTGCCAGCAGCTTAGTAGTAGGACGCCCTTCCTACGAGCAGTACTTC. Translating it yields CASSLVVGRPSYEQYF.

V and J are TRBV15 and TRBJ1-2; tentatively, D is TRBD1 (6 bases). Germline V gives CDR1 LNHNV, CDR2 YYDKDF (reference sequence). V was cut by 0 bases and J by 8 bases, with 13 bases left in between. CDR3 size: 14 residues. CDR3 amino acids: CATSRDFGGEGYTF. CDR3 in DNA: TGTGCCACCAGCAGAGACTTCGGGGGCGAAGGCTACACCTTC. Supplemented by reference TRBV15 and TRBJ1-2, the full variable domain reads DAMVIQNPRYQVTQFGKPVTLSCSQTLNHNVMYWYQQKSSQAPKLLFHYYDKDFNNEADTPDNFQSRRPNTSFCFLDIRSPGLGDTAMYLCATSRDFGGEGYTFGSGTRLTVV.

This clonotype has a handful of counts. This chain uses TRBV9 with TRBJ2-2; possible D gene TRBD2, 5 bases. Trimming left V 3 bases short and J 4 bases short, with 16 bases between. The CDR3 contains 16 residues. The germline V gene encodes CDR1 SGDLS and CDR2 YYNGEE. CDR3 amino acids: CASSEYRFAGTGELFF. The CDR3 bases are TGTGCCAGCAGCGAATACCGGTTCGCGGGCACCGGGGAGCTGTTTTTT.